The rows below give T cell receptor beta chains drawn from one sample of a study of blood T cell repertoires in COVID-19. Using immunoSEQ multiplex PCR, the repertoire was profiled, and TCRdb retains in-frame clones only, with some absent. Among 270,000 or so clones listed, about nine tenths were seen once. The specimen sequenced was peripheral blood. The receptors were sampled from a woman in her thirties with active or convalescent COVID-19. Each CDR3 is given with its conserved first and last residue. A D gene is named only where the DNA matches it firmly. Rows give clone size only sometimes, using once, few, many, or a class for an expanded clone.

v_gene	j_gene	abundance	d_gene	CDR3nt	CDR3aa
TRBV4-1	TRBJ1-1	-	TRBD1	TGCGCCAGCAGCCAAGATCCAGGGGGCTATACTGAAGCTTTCTTT	CASSQDPGGYTEAFF
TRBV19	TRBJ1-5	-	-	TGTGCCAGTAGTCCGGGGGGGGGCAATCAGCCCCAGCATTTT	CASSPGGGNQPQHF
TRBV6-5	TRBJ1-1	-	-	TGTGCCAGCAGAATAGGACAGTCGAACACTGAAGCTTTCTTT	CASRIGQSNTEAFF
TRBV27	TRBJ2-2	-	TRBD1	TGTGCCAGCAGTCCCTTAGGGGGGACAGGGGGCACCGGGGAGCTGTTTTTT	CASSPLGGTGGTGELFF
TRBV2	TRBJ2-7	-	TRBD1	TGTGCCTGCAAACAGGGGGCTTACCCCACCTACGAGCAGTACTTC	CACKQGAYPTYEQYF
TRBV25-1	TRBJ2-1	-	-	-	CASSSSGNEQFF
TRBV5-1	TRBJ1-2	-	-	TGCGCCAGCAGCTTGGCCGGAGGCCCCGGTAACTATGGCTACACCTTC	CASSLAGGPGNYGYTF
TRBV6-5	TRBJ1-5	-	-	TGTGCCAGCAGTTTGACAGGCTTCAATAGCAATCAGCCCCAGCATTTT	CASSLTGFNSNQPQHF
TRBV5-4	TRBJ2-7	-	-	TGTGCCAGCAGACCGTCCCTGGACAGAGTCTACGAGCAGTACTTC	CASRPSLDRVYEQYF
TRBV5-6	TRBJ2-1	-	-	TGTGCCAGCAGCTTTAATGCGGCTAGGGAGCAGTTCTTC	CASSFNAAREQFF
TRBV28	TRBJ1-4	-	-	TGTGCCAGCAGTTTGGGGGGGGCGGAAAAACTGTTTTTT	CASSLGGAEKLFF
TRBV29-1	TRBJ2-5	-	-	TGCAGCGTCCTCAGCGGCCAAGAGACCCAGTACTTC	CSVLSGQETQYF
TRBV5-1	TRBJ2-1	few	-	TGCGCCAGCAGCTTGGAGTGGAGCACGAGGAACAATGAGCAGTTCTTC	CASSLEWSTRNNEQFF
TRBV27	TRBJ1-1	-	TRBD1	TGTGCCAGCAGTGTTGACAGGGACCTCACTGAAGCTTTCTTT	CASSVDRDLTEAFF
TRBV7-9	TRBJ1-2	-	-	TGTGCCGGTGAGGGGGTGGAGGACTATGGCTACACCTTC	CAGEGVEDYGYTF
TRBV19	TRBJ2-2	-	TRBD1	TGTGCCAGTAGTGCCCTTAGCCCGGGACAGGGTGGACGGGAGCTGTTTTTT	CASSALSPGQGGRELFF
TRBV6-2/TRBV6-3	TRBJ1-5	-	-	TGTGCCAGCAGTTACTCGGCTGCACAGCCCCAGCATTTT	CASSYSAAQPQHF
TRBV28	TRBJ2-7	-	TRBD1	TGTGCCAGCAGTTCCCCCGAGACTTACAGGGGCGAGCAGTACTTC	CASSSPETYRGEQYF
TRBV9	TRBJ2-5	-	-	TGTGCCAGCAGCCCCTCCACAGGGTTGCCCGAGACCCAGTACTTC	CASSPSTGLPETQYF
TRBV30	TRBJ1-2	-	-	TGTGCCTGGGAACCGGGGGGGAACTATGGCTACACCTTC	CAWEPGGNYGYTF
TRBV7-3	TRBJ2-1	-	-	TGTGCCAGCAGCTTAACTGGGGCAGCTTACTACAATGAGCAGTTCTTC	CASSLTGAAYYNEQFF
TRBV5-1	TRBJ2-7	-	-	TGCGCCAGCAGCCCCAGGGGCTACGAGCAGTACTTC	CASSPRGYEQYF
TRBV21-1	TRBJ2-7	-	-	TGTGCCAGCAGCCCCCGATGGTCGGAGAACTCCTACGAGCAGTACTTC	CASSPRWSENSYEQYF
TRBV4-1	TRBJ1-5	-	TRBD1	TGCGCCAGCAGCCCTCGGACAGGGGTCCAGCCCCAGCATTTT	CASSPRTGVQPQHF
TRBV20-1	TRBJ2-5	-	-	TGCAGTGTATTTGAGAAAGAGACCCAGTACTTC	CSVFEKETQYF
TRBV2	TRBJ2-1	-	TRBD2	TGTGCCAGCAGTGAGAGGCTAGCGGGGACTAATGAGCAGTTCTTC	CASSERLAGTNEQFF
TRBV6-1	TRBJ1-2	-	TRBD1	TGTGCCAGCAGCGAACTTACAATAGGGACAGGCTATGGCTACACCTTC	CASSELTIGTGYGYTF
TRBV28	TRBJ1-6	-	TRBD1	TGTGCCAGCAGTACACAGACAGGGATATCCTATAATTCACCCCTCCACTTT	CASSTQTGISYNSPLHF
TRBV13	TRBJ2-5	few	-	TGTGCCAGCAGCCGTGGGCATATGGCCCAGTACTTC	CASSRGHMAQYF
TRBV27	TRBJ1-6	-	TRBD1	TGTGCCAGCAGTTGGGCAGGGGGTAATTCACCCCTCCACTTT	CASSWAGGNSPLHF
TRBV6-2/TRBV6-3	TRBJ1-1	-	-	TGTGCCAGCAGTTACCCGCGTGGGCAGGCGAACACTGAAGCTTTCTTT	CASSYPRGQANTEAFF
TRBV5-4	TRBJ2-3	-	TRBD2	TGTGCCAGCAGTCTCCCCCCGCGGGGGGGCACAGATACGCAGTATTTT	CASSLPPRGGTDTQYF
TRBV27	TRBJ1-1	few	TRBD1	TGTGCCAGCAGTTTAGACCCTGTGGACAGGGTAAATCCTGAAGCTTTCTTT	CASSLDPVDRVNPEAFF
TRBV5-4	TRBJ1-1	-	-	TGTGCCAGCAGCTCGGGTCTCAGAGGCATGAACACTGAAGCTTTCTTT	CASSSGLRGMNTEAFF
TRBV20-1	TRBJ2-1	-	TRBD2	TGCAGTGCTAGTAGTCCGGGACTAGCCGACAATGAGCAGTTCTTC	CSASSPGLADNEQFF
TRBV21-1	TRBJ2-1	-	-	TGTGCCAGCAGCAAAGAAACTAGCGTAGGAATCAATGAGCAGTTCTTC	CASSKETSVGINEQFF